This record looks at one T cell receptor (beta chain) sequence and its context. Germline assignment: CDR1 KGHSH and CDR2 LQKENI. The CDR3 length is 17 residues. V was clipped by 3 bases and J by 5 bases; unmatched bases: 13. The record originates from a study of blood T cell repertoires in COVID-19. The repertoire was sequenced with immunoSEQ multiplex PCR; TCRdb's copy has only in-frame clones and lacks some. This repertoire shows around 300,000 clones, around 90% found once; its top ten account for over 2%. The TCR originated in a woman aged 55-69 years in a cohort exposed to, infected with or recovered from COVID-19 (not recorded which). The V call is TRBV18, the J call TRBJ1-1; 9 bases match TRBD1. The specimen sequenced was PBMCs or T cells enriched from blood (not recorded which). The CDR3 is CASSPPGTGKRWTEAFF. The CDR3 region has the DNA TGTGCCAGCTCACCCCCCGGGACAGGGAAACGGTGGACTGAAGCTTTCTTT. The variable domain in full, completed from reference TRBV18 and TRBJ1-1, reads NAGVMQNPRHLVRRRGQEARLRCSPMKGHSHVYWYRQLPEEGLKFMVYLQKENIIDESGMPKERFSAEFPKEGPSILRIQQVVRGDSAAYFCASSPPGTGKRWTEAFFGQGTRLTVV.